The 29 T cell receptor beta chains reported below all come from one sample, sequenced in a study of cytomegalovirus exposure and HLA in healthy donors. PCR used 60 Vbeta primers and 13 Jbeta primers. Generated by immunoSEQ multiplex PCR, the TCRdb table keeps only in-frame clones and is missing some. The sample shows 120,000 or so clones, about 8.6% of them seen only once. The sequenced sample was PBMCs. These receptors all come from a woman aged 40 to 50 in good health and CMV-seropositive.

This clone has only a few counts. The sample holds other DNA sequences that translate to the same CDR3. The chain employs TRBV5-1 and TRBJ1-3; D is unclear. Germline V gene lookup returns CDR1 SGHRS and CDR2 YFSETQ. V lost 7 bases to trimming and J lost 0 bases, with 8 bases between them. This CDR3 spans 13 amino acids. In DNA form, the CDR3 reads TGCGCCAGCCGACAAATCTCTGGAAACACCATATATTTT. Translating gives CASRQISGNTIYF. Using reference TRBV5-1 and TRBJ1-3 for the parts outside the CDR3, the full variable domain is KAGVTQTPRYLIKTRGQQVTLSCSPISGHRSVSWYQQTPGQGLQFLFEYFSETQRNKGNFPGRFSGRQFSNSRSEMNVSTLELGDSALYLCASRQISGNTIYFGEGSWLTVV.

The CDR3 DNA follows: TGTGCCAGCAGAGGATCAGGGTCCTACGAGCAGTACTTC. Translated, it gives CASRGSGSYEQYF. The rearrangement links TRBV27 to TRBJ2-7; possibly TRBD1 for D (5 bases). The CDR3 has 13 amino acids. Germline V CDR1 and CDR2: MNHEY, SMNVEV (reference sequence). The ends were cut back, 6 bases at V and 1 base at J, with 10 bases in the middle.

This clone was counted only a few times. The chain couples TRBV7-6 to TRBJ2-2; D may be TRBD1 (5 bases). The CDR3 length is 16 residues. Between the trimmed V and J ends, which lost 7 bases and 1 base, there was a span of 16 bases. CDR1 is SGHVS and CDR2 is FNYEAQ in the germline V gene. CDR3 nucleotides: TGTGCCAGCACCTCGGGTCCCGACAGGAACACCGGGGAGCTGTTTTTT. This translates into CASTSGPDRNTGELFF. Supplemented by reference TRBV7-6 and TRBJ2-2, the full variable domain reads GAGVSQSPRYKVTKRGQDVALRCDPISGHVSLYWYRQALGQGPEFLTYFNYEAQQDKSGLPNDRFSAERPEGSISTLTIQRTEQRDSAMYRCASTSGPDRNTGELFFGEGSRLTVL.

V usage is TRBV4-1 and J usage is TRBJ1-2, with 8 nucleotides matching TRBD1. Trimming removed 3 bases from V and 4 bases from J; junction bases left unmatched: 10. The CDR3 loop spans 16 amino acids. Germline V gene sequence: CDR1 MGHRA, CDR2 YSYEKL. The CDR3 DNA reads as TGCGCCAGCAGCCAGCTAAGACAGGGGTTTAGCTATGGCTACACCTTC. It translates to CASSQLRQGFSYGYTF.

This clone came up a few times. The chain employs TRBV6-4 and TRBJ2-1; 9 nucleotides match TRBD1. In germline, CDR1 is MRHNA, CDR2 SNTAGT. This CDR3 is built from 15 residues. V was pared by 0 bases and J by 3 bases, with 0 bases of the junction left unmatched. The CDR3 sequence is CASSDSTGGYNEQFF. CDR3 bases: TGTGCCAGCAGTGACTCGACAGGGGGCTACAATGAGCAGTTCTTC.

This clone was seen a few times. The junction departs from germline at one end; a sequencing error may be responsible. The V call is TRBV6-1, the J call TRBJ2-7; no clear D gene. This CDR3 is built from 15 residues. CDR1 and CDR2 (germline): MNHNS, SASEGT. CDR3 amino acids: CASSEAQRRVYEKYF. CDR3 nucleotides: TGTGCCAGCAGTGAAGCGCAGCGCAGAGTATACGAGAAGTACTTT.

The J gene is TRBJ1-5, the V gene TRBV4-1; the match to TRBD1 covers 7 bases. Germline V gene data show CDR1 as MGHRA and CDR2 as YSYEKL. The CDR3 extends over 16 amino acids. The junction had 9 bases not matched to a gene; V was cut back by 4 bases and J by 3 bases. The DNA for the CDR3 is TGCGCCAGCAGCCTAAGTTGGGACAGTCTCAATCAGCCCCAGCATTTT. Translating it yields CASSLSWDSLNQPQHF.

V gene TRBV19 combines with J gene TRBJ2-5, with TRBD1 matching over 12 bases. Trimming cost V 5 bases and J 4 bases; bases outside gene matches: 8. Germline-derived CDR1 and CDR2 are LNHDA and SQIVND (reference sequence). The CDR3 length is 16 residues. CDR3 bases: TGTGCCAGTAGTCTCTACGGGACAGGGGGCCGAGAGACCCAGTACTTC. Encoded protein: CASSLYGTGGRETQYF.

This clone was picked up a small number of times. The chain uses TRBV5-1 and TRBJ2-7, with a tentative D call TRBD1 (7 bases). The CDR3 totals 15 residues. CDR1 SGHRS and CDR2 YFSETQ come from the germline V gene. V lost 4 bases, J lost 0 bases, and 14 bases lay in between. CDR3 DNA: TGCGCCAGCAGCAAGGACAGGAGGGACTCCTACGAGCAGTACTTC. Translation: CASSKDRRDSYEQYF. The whole variable domain, filled in from reference TRBV5-1 and TRBJ2-7, reads KAGVTQTPRYLIKTRGQQVTLSCSPISGHRSVSWYQQTPGQGLQFLFEYFSETQRNKGNFPGRFSGRQFSNSRSEMNVSTLELGDSALYLCASSKDRRDSYEQYFGPGTRLTVT.

The J gene is TRBJ2-6, the V gene TRBV2; the D gene is possibly TRBD1 (6 bases). The CDR3 contains 18 residues. Looked up from germline, CDR1 is SNHLY and CDR2 is FYNNEI. V dropped 7 bases and J dropped 0 bases, with 19 bases sitting between them. CDR3 sequence: CASTPRGTPNSGANVLTF. The CDR3 DNA is TGTGCCAGCACCCCGAGGGGGACACCCAACTCTGGGGCCAACGTCCTGACTTTC. The variable domain in full, with the rest retrieved from reference TRBV2 and TRBJ2-6, is EPEVTQTPSHQVTQMGQEVILRCVPISNHLYFYWYRQILGQKVEFLVSFYNNEISEKSEIFDDQFSVERPDGSNFTLKIRSTKLEDSAMYFCASTPRGTPNSGANVLTFGAGSRLTVL.

This clone was seen a handful of times. The chain joins TRBV7-7 to TRBJ2-3; possible D gene TRBD1, 6 bases. The germline V gene has CDR1 SSHAT and CDR2 FNYEAQ (reference sequence). The CDR3 loop spans 15 amino acids. Trimming shortened V by 5 bases and J by 4 bases, and 16 bases separated the two germline ends. The CDR3 spells CASSPGHRNADTQYF. For the CDR3, the DNA is TGTGCCAGCAGCCCGGGACACAGGAACGCAGATACGCAGTATTTT.

There are a few counts of this clone. The rearrangement uses TRBV5-5 and TRBJ2-3, with 11 bases aligning to TRBD2. Germline V CDR1 and CDR2: SGHKS, YYEKEE (reference sequence). Trimming at V came to 4 bases and at J to 4 bases, leaving 8 bases not matched to a gene. This CDR3 comprises 16 residues. The CDR3 sequence is CASSPTGLAVADTQYF. Written as DNA, the CDR3 is TGTGCCAGCAGCCCGACGGGACTAGCGGTGGCAGATACGCAGTATTTT.

The V and J genes are TRBV2 and TRBJ1-2, with 7 bases matching TRBD1. CDR1 SNHLY and CDR2 FYNNEI come from the germline V gene. CDR3 length: 14 amino acids. Losses at the gene ends were 5 bases for V and 8 bases for J; bases not matched to a gene: 11. The CDR3 protein is CASSPGTVAMGYTF. The CDR3 bases are TGTGCCAGCAGTCCCGGGACAGTGGCCATGGGCTACACCTTC.

The gene calls are TRBV28 and TRBJ1-6; D possibly corresponds to TRBD1 (6 bases). Germline V gene lookup returns CDR1 MDHEN and CDR2 SYDVKM. Trimming took 4 bases from V and 10 from J, leaving 14 bases between them. The CDR3 contains 14 residues. The DNA of the CDR3 is TGTGCCAGCAGTTCGACAGGCGTCGGCTCACCCCTCCACTTT. Protein sequence: CASSSTGVGSPLHF.

The genes are TRBV7-3 and TRBJ1-1; weak D call: TRBD1 (5 bases). The V end was cut by 3 bases, the J end by 1 base, with 6 bases between. Germline V gene lookup returns CDR1 SGHTA and CDR2 FQGTGA. The CDR3 is 13 amino acids. The CDR3 reads CASSFGANTEAFF. The CDR3 DNA is TGTGCCAGCAGCTTTGGGGCGAACACTGAAGCTTTCTTT.

The V call is TRBV5-1, the J call TRBJ2-2; D is perhaps TRBD1 (6 bases). This CDR3 is 14 amino acids long. V was clipped by 5 bases and J by 7 bases, with 15 bases between them. In germline, CDR1 is SGHRS, CDR2 YFSETQ. For the CDR3, the DNA is TGCGCCAGCAGTGGCAGGGGTTTGGACGGGGAGCTGTTTTTT. Its translation is CASSGRGLDGELFF.

The rearrangement uses TRBV7-8 and TRBJ2-1, with 7 nucleotides matching TRBD2. V was pared by 6 bases and J by 3 bases, with 8 bases of the junction left unmatched. The germline CDR1 and CDR2 sequences are SGHVS and FQNEAQ. The CDR3 extends over 15 amino acids. CDR3 in DNA: TGTGCCAGCAGTCAGCAGCGGGGAGACTACAATGAGCAGTTCTTC. It specifies CASSQQRGDYNEQFF.

This chain links TRBV5-4 with TRBJ2-2; 12 bases match TRBD2. This CDR3 contains 18 residues. Germline trimming cut 2 bases from V and 2 bases from J; bases unmatched to any gene: 7. Per the germline V gene, CDR1 is SGHNT and CDR2 is YYREEE (reference sequence). The CDR3 loop is CASSLLALAGGNTGELFF. Written as DNA, the CDR3 is TGTGCCAGCAGCTTACTTGCACTAGCGGGGGGAAACACCGGGGAGCTGTTTTTT.

This clone was recorded a few times. The V gene is TRBV18, the J gene TRBJ2-7; the D gene is possibly TRBD1 (6 bases). The ends were cut back, 0 bases at V and 7 bases at J, with 16 bases in the middle. The CDR3 extends over 15 amino acids. The germline CDR1 and CDR2 sequences are KGHSH and LQKENI. CDR3 sequence (DNA): TGTGCCAGCTCACCACCGGCCAGGGGTTGGGGGGAGCAGTACTTC. Translation gives CASSPPARGWGEQYF.

V gene TRBV4-1 combines with J gene TRBJ1-2, with D possibly TRBD1 on 6 matching bases. V was cut by 3 bases and J by 0 bases, with 17 bases left in between. Germline V lookup: CDR1 MGHRA, CDR2 YSYEKL. This CDR3 is 17 amino acids long. CDR3 sequence (DNA): TGCGCCAGCAGCCAGTTACCCCGGGCAGGGGCTAACTATGGCTACACCTTC. It codes for CASSQLPRAGANYGYTF.

The chain combines TRBV5-1 with TRBJ2-1; 12 bases line up with TRBD1. Germline V gives CDR1 SGHRS, CDR2 YFSETQ. With 3 bases clipped from V and 7 bases from J, the junction kept 8 bases outside the gene matches. The CDR3 has 16 residues. Written as DNA, the CDR3 is TGCGCCAGCAGCTCAGCGGGACAGGGGGCGCGGAATGAGCAGTTCTTC. Its translation: CASSSAGQGARNEQFF.

This clone was seen at least ten times. DNA for the CDR3: TGTGCCTGGAGTCCTGACAGGGTCCCTTCGAGGGCTTTCTTT. Amino acid sequence: CAWSPDRVPSRAFF. This chain links TRBV30 with TRBJ1-1, with 7 nucleotides matching TRBD1. Germline V gene lookup returns CDR1 GTSNPN and CDR2 SVGIG (reference sequence). The CDR3 covers 14 residues. Trimming removed 2 bases from V and 11 bases from J; junction bases left unmatched: 14.

The V gene is TRBV30, the J gene TRBJ1-5; perhaps TRBD1 as D (5 bases). CDR3 length equals 17 residues. The V gene's germline CDR1 is GTSNPN and CDR2 SVGIG (reference sequence). Trimming took off 2 bases at V and 0 bases at J, with 17 bases between the two ends. The CDR3 nucleotides read TGTGCCTGGAGTCCACCGGAGGGGACGTATAGCAATCAGCCCCAGCATTTT. Its translation is CAWSPPEGTYSNQPQHF.

The chain has TRBV7-6 and TRBJ2-7; possibly TRBD1 for D (6 bases). CDR1 is SGHVS and CDR2 is FNYEAQ in the germline V gene. The CDR3 is made up of 15 amino acids. Trimming removed 1 base from V and 0 bases from J, with 10 bases in between. This CDR3 reads CASSLERDTSYEQYF. CDR3 DNA sequence: TGTGCCAGCAGCTTAGAAAGGGACACCTCCTACGAGCAGTACTTC.

The chain couples TRBV30 to TRBJ1-1; TRBD1 is a possible D gene (5 bases). Per the germline V gene, CDR1 is GTSNPN and CDR2 is SVGIG (reference sequence). This CDR3 contains 15 residues. The V and J ends lost 0 bases and 3 bases respectively, with 14 bases between them. CDR3 region: CAWSVAGRGDTEAFF. The CDR3 DNA reads TGTGCCTGGAGTGTAGCAGGGCGCGGGGACACTGAAGCTTTCTTT.

This chain connects TRBV4-2 to TRBJ1-5; 10 bases map to TRBD1. V shed 4 bases, J shed 1 base, and the junction held 13 bases outside the gene matches. The germline gives CDR1 LGHNA, CDR2 YNFKEQ. The CDR3 covers 19 residues. CDR3 in amino acids: CASSLNTRTGGLSNQPQHF. CDR3 bases: TGTGCCAGCAGCCTAAACACCCGGACAGGGGGATTGAGCAATCAGCCCCAGCATTTT.

This clone was counted between two and nine times. The chain employs TRBV2 and TRBJ2-1; 8 nucleotides line up with TRBD1. The V gene's germline CDR1 is SNHLY and CDR2 FYNNEI. V dropped 6 bases and J dropped 8; count of bases not matched to a gene: 9. The CDR3 sequence is 14 residues long. This CDR3 is CASRVQGVGYEQFF. CDR3 nucleotide sequence: TGTGCCAGCAGGGTACAGGGGGTCGGGTATGAGCAGTTCTTC.

The chain couples TRBV2 to TRBJ2-7; 7 nucleotides agree with TRBD1. Germline lookup yields CDR1 SNHLY and CDR2 FYNNEI. CDR3 length equals 12 residues. J was trimmed by 4 bases and V by 5 bases; bases with no gene match: 2. Here the CDR3 DNA reads TGTGCCAGCAGTCTACAGGGGTACGAGCAGTACTTC. Amino acids: CASSLQGYEQYF.

This clone was seen more than once but under ten times. The rearrangement uses TRBV15 and TRBJ2-2, with TRBD2 as a possible D gene (6 bases). The CDR3 is made up of 16 amino acids. V lost 5 bases, J lost 0 bases, and 13 bases lay in between. CDR1 and CDR2 (germline): LNHNV, YYDKDF (reference sequence). The CDR3 DNA is TGTGCCACCAGCCCCCGCGGGGTATCGAACACCGGGGAGCTGTTTTTT. Translation gives CATSPRGVSNTGELFF.